This T cell receptor (beta chain) stems from a study of tumor-infiltrating lymphocytes in primary liver carcinoma (dated by TCRdb to the late 2010s). At the level of the whole study: The five patients, three men and two women aged 30 to 69 years, had hepatocellular carcinoma (four) or combined HCC and intrahepatic cholangiocarcinoma (one). The five patients had tumors of stage T1-T3 N0M0, with maximum diameters ranging from roughly 4.2 to 10 cm. Each sample produced roughly 3.5 to 8 million productive TCRbeta reads, and read depth showed no significant difference between tissue types. TCRbeta repertoire sequencing, expression microarrays and whole-exome sequencing were combined in the study across five regions of each liver tumor, with adjacent normal tissue and blood also included. A total of about 35 specimens from 5 patients went through TCRbeta repertoire sequencing, namely 25 tumor regions, 5 adjacent noncancerous liver tissues and 5 peripheral blood samples. The 25 or so tumor region samples were profiled with Agilent mRNA microarrays so that TCRbeta repertoire diversity could be related to the local molecular phenotype. Repertoires from technical replicates were highly reproducible, with mean shared-clone rates roughly 0.86 and correlation coefficients above 0.95. What the study reported, not specific to this receptor: Since the samples were bulk and unsorted, there was no way to compare CD4+ and CD8+ T cell repertoires. Only about 8-25% of top clones were present in all five regions of a tumor, suggesting spatial heterogeneity of tumor-infiltrating T cells. The study included only five patients, and the authors note findings should be validated in a larger study. Pairs of tumor regions showed greater repertoire overlap (mean roughly 36%) than tumor-adjacent pairs (roughly 17%) or tumor-blood pairs (approximately 15%), which is consistent with antigen-driven expansion. The top 250 clones made up a significantly larger repertoire fraction in tumors than in blood (p = 0.039). Only the TCR beta chain was sequenced, which likely underestimates true repertoire diversity because unpaired alpha chains were not captured.

Without any cell sorting, total RNA and DNA were extracted together from about 20-30 mg of bulk tissue using the AllPrep DNA/RNA mini kit. Between late 2015 and 2016, roughly 5 patients in China with histopathologically diagnosed primary liver carcinoma had their tumors surgically resected. Patients had chronic HBV infection and were treatment-naive at sampling. Five spatially separated regions were sampled from each tumor: the superior, inferior, left-lateral and right-lateral poles, plus the tumor centre. According to histology, viable tumor cells made up more than 75% of every tumor sample. Fresh tumor and adjacent tissue pieces were bisected; one half was stored in RNAlater at -80°C, the other sent for histology. Concerning this clonotype: The antigen this receptor binds is unknown. At one of its ends the junction is not consistent with the germline gene, which may arise from a read error.

Using a constant-region primer and ProtoScript II reverse transcriptase, TCRbeta-specific cDNA was reverse-transcribed from 400 to 550 ng total RNA. The TCRbeta libraries were prepared through three rounds of nested multiplex PCR following a slightly modified ARM-PCR procedure. Sample barcodes and Illumina adapters were added in a final 25-cycle PCR with Deep VentR polymerase. Amplicons of 200-500 bp were gel-purified with a QIAquick gel extraction kit before sequencing. TCRbeta amplicons were sequenced on an Illumina HiSeq 2500 with 250-bp paired-end reads. As for the authors' bioinformatics: To recover full CDR3 sequences, reads were quality-trimmed using Trimmomatic v0.33 and paired reads were then merged using FLASH v1.2.11. V, D and J germline segments were assigned to the rearranged TCRbeta sequences by MiGEC v1.2.1b. Clonotype statistics and Shannon-Wiener diversity indices were calculated with VDJtools v1.0.0. Except for diversity analysis, only each sample's 250 most abundant clonotypes were used in subsequent analyses to reduce sampling bias. The raw public reads went through TCRdb reprocessing: fastp at Q25, MiXCR clone calling, in-frame beta chains kept. CDR3 protein sequences are deduplicated, and each keeps its most common genes and DNA. The V and J calls and clone size are TCRdb's, not the authors'. This sample holds tens of thousands of distinct CDR3 sequences; approximately 78% were observed only once. The top ten clones comprise 40% to 55% of the sample.

This TCR was recovered from a man in his forties or fifties with primary liver carcinoma and hepatitis B virus infection. The sequenced material came from liver tumor tissue from sampling region 3. This specimen's cell subset or site label, interpreted: tumor region T3, left-lateral pole.

The CDR3 protein is CAISRAIRRVTSYNEQFF. The nucleotides are TGTGCCATCAGCCGTGCCATTCGCAGGGTGACCTCCTACAATGAGCAGTTCTTC. Here the chain combines TRBV11-2 and TRBJ2-1; TRBD1 could be the D gene, as 5 bases match. CDR1 SGHAT and CDR2 FQNNGV are derived from the germline V gene. The CDR3 sequence holds 18 residues, the cysteine and phenylalanine included. Only the CDR3 part of the read is kept: 54 bases, read in frame from the first base.